This T cell receptor (beta chain) was sequenced during a study of T cell clones after liver transplantation. Study details: Samples came from ITN030ST, which attempted immunosuppression withdrawal within 2 years of liver transplantation.

A single count supports this clone. Its specificity is not known. General study points: Small, mixed patient groups and varying post-transplant times limit these conclusions.

Between the trimmed V and J ends, which lost 5 bases and 2 bases, there was a span of 14 bases. CDR3 length equals 15 residues. CDR1 SGHRS and CDR2 YFSETQ come from the germline V gene. Repertoires were generated with immunoSEQ multiplex PCR, while TCRdb's copy carries only in-frame clones and drops some. The data show fewer than 70,000 clones, about 70% seen once. This receptor was taken from a human donor who received a liver transplant. The rearrangement links TRBV5-1 to TRBJ1-3; D ambiguous. Sequences were derived from CD4+ T cells from blood, sampled before liver transplant. CDR3 amino acids: CASRIDAVTGNTIYF. CDR3 bases: TGCGCCAGCAGGATCGACGCGGTCACTGGAAACACCATATATTTT.